Sequencing of this T cell receptor (beta chain) was carried out in a study of technical replicates of blood from a few donors. Here immunoSEQ multiplex PCR was the method, and the copy in TCRdb shows in-frame clones only, minus some. This sample has about 74,000 clones, with 95% found just once. Material for sequencing was T cells isolated from PBMCs. The sequence derives from a human donor in good health.

CDR3 protein: CASSSGTSEKTQYF. In DNA form, the CDR3 reads TGTGCCAGCAGTTCAGGGACTAGCGAAAAGACCCAGTACTTC. This rearrangement joins TRBV6-5 to TRBJ2-5; 10 bases map to TRBD2. Germline lookup yields CDR1 MNHEY and CDR2 SVGAGI. Trimming at V came to 4 bases and at J to 6 bases, leaving 5 bases not matched to a gene. The CDR3 is 14 residues long.